The 7 T cell receptor beta chains listed next were all sequenced from one sample in a study of T-cell reconstitution after alpha-beta-depleted transplantation in children. Unique molecular identifiers were built into the TCRbeta library. TCRdb reanalysed the PCR reads using MiXCR and keeps one entry per CDR3 protein. The sample has a few hundred thousand distinct CDR3 sequences; around a tenth are singletons. The source material was PBMCs from the stem cell graft donor, sampled from the stem cell graft. The receptors were gathered from a human donor who donated a stem cell graft to a child with acute lymphoblastic leukemia.

This clonotype was detected only a few times. The chain recombines TRBV20-1 with TRBJ1-6, with D hard to call. The CDR3 sequence is 15 residues long. Trimming stripped 1 base from V and 5 bases from J, with 12 bases between. Per the germline V gene, CDR1 is DFQATT and CDR2 is SNEGSKA (reference sequence). This chain's CDR3 is CSARAGGSHNSPLHF. The CDR3 coding sequence is TGCAGTGCTAGAGCTGGCGGTTCTCATAATTCACCCCTCCACTTT.

This clonotype has a handful of counts. The chain is built from TRBV5-1 and TRBJ2-1; 10 bases match TRBD2. V shed 4 bases, J shed 2 bases, and the junction held 15 bases outside the gene matches. The CDR3 runs 19 residues. Germline values: CDR1 SGHRS, CDR2 YFSETQ. The CDR3 reads CASSPPGLAKTGPYNEQFF. The CDR3 coding sequence is TGCGCCAGCAGCCCTCCGGGACTAGCGAAAACCGGCCCCTACAATGAGCAGTTCTTC. The whole variable domain, remainder taken from reference TRBV5-1 and TRBJ2-1, is KAGVTQTPRYLIKTRGQQVTLSCSPISGHRSVSWYQQTPGQGLQFLFEYFSETQRNKGNFPGRFSGRQFSNSRSEMNVSTLELGDSALYLCASSPPGLAKTGPYNEQFFGPGTRLTVL.

There are many counts of this clonotype. V is TRBV18 and J is TRBJ2-2; 8 bases line up with TRBD1. This CDR3 contains 15 residues. V trimming: 0 bases; J trimming: 4 bases; junction bases outside the gene matches: 1. Germline V CDR1 and CDR2: KGHSH, LQKENI. As DNA, the CDR3 is TGTGCCAGCTCACCACCGACAGGGGTCACCGGGGAGCTGTTTTTT. Amino acids: CASSPPTGVTGELFF.

This clonotype has more than one count but fewer than ten. The genes are TRBV12-3 or TRBV12-4 and TRBJ2-4; D might be TRBD2 (5 bases). The CDR3 sequence is 17 residues long. The V end was cut by 5 bases, the J end by 0 bases, with 17 bases between. For the CDR3, the DNA is TGTGCCAGCAGTCCCCCCGGGCGGGTCTTAGCCAAAAACATTCAGTACTTC. This translates into CASSPPGRVLAKNIQYF.

This chain joins TRBV2 and TRBJ2-7, with 12 bases that match TRBD2. Germline V gene data show CDR1 as SNHLY and CDR2 as FYNNEI. V was pared by 5 bases and J by 2 bases, with 10 bases of the junction left unmatched. The CDR3 contains 17 residues. Written as DNA, the CDR3 is TGTGCCAGCAGTCCCGGACTAGCGGGATCCATTGCCTACGAGCAGTACTTC. Residues: CASSPGLAGSIAYEQYF.

CDR3 loop: CASSRETRSGNTIYF. The CDR3 DNA is TGTGCCAGCAGCCGGGAAACTCGCTCTGGAAACACCATATATTTT. The gene calls are TRBV5-5 and TRBJ1-3; unclear D gene. Trimming stripped 4 bases from V and 0 bases from J, with 11 bases between. CDR1 and CDR2 from the germline V gene are SGHKS and YYEKEE (reference sequence). This CDR3 is built from 15 residues.

This clonotype was counted at least ten times. J is TRBJ2-1 and V is TRBV4-3; D tentatively fits TRBD1 or TRBD2 (6 bases each). The germline CDR1 and CDR2 sequences are LGHNA and YSLEER. The CDR3 spans 17 residues. Trimming shortened V by 1 base and J by 7 bases, and 20 bases separated the two germline ends. The CDR3 DNA follows: TGCGCCAGCAGCCAAGGTCGGGGGACAATGGTGAGGAATGAGCAGTTCTTC. It translates to CASSQGRGTMVRNEQFF.